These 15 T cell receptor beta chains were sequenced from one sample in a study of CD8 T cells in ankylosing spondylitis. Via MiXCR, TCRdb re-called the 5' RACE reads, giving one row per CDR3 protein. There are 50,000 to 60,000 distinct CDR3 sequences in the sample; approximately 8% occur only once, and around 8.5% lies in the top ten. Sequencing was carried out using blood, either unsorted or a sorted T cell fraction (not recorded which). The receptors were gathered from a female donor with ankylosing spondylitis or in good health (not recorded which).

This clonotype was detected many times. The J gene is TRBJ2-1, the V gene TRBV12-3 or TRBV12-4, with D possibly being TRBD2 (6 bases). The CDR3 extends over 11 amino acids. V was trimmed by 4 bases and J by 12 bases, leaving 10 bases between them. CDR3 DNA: TGTGCCAGCAGTTGGGCGGGGTTGCAGTTCTTC. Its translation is CASSWAGLQFF.

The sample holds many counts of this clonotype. The DNA for the CDR3 is TGCAGCGTTTTAACAGGGGAAGGGTACGAGCAGTACTTC. As protein: CSVLTGEGYEQYF. This sequence joins TRBV29-1 and TRBJ2-7, with TRBD1 matching 7 bases. This CDR3 is 13 amino acids long. The germline V gene has CDR1 SQVTM and CDR2 ANQGSEA. The V and J ends lost 5 bases and 4 bases, in that order; junction bases with no gene match: 8.

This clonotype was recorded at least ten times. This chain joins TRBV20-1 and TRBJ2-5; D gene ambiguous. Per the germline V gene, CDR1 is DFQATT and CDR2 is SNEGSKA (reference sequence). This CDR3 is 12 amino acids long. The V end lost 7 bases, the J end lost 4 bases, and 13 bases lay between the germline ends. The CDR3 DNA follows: TGCAGTGTCGACTCGATTCGAGAGACCCAGTACTTC. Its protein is CSVDSIRETQYF.

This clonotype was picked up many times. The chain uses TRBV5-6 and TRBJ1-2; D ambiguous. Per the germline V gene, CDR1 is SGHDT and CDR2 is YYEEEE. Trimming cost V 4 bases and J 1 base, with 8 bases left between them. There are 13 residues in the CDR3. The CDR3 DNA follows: TGTGCCAGCAGCCAAGACCTTAACTATGGCTACACCTTC. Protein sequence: CASSQDLNYGYTF.

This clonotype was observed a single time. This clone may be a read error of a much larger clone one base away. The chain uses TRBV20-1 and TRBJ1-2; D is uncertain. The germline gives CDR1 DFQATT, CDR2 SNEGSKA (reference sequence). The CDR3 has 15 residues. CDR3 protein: CCASVQAPGSYGYTF. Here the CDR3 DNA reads TGCTGTGCCTCCGTCCAGGCCCCGGGTTCCTATGGCTACACCTTC.

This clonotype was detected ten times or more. CDR3 DNA: TGTGCTGCTGGTGCTTATAGCAATCAGCCCCAGCATTTT. It specifies CAAGAYSNQPQHF. The chain uses TRBV19 and TRBJ1-5; no definite D call. The CDR3 is 13 residues long. Germline V gives CDR1 LNHDA, CDR2 SQIVND (reference sequence). Together with reference TRBV19 and TRBJ1-5, the CDR3 gives the full variable domain: DGGITQSPKYLFRKEGQNVTLSCEQNLNHDAMYWYRQDPGQGLRLIYYSQIVNDFQKGDIAEGYSVSREKKESFPLTVTSAQKNPTAFYLCAAGAYSNQPQHFGDGTRLSIL.

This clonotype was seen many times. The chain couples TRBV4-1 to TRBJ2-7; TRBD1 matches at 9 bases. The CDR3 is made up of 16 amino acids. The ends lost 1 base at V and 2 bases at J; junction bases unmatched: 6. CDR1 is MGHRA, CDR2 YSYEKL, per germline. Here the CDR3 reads CASSQGFGTGTYEQYF. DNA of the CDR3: TGCGCCAGCAGCCAAGGATTCGGGACAGGGACCTACGAGCAGTACTTC.

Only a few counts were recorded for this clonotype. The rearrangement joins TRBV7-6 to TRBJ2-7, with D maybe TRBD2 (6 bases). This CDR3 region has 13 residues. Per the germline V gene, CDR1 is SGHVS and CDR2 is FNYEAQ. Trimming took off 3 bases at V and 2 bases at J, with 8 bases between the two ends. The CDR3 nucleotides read TGTGCCAGCAGCTTGCGGGATACCTACGAGCAGTACTTC. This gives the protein CASSLRDTYEQYF.

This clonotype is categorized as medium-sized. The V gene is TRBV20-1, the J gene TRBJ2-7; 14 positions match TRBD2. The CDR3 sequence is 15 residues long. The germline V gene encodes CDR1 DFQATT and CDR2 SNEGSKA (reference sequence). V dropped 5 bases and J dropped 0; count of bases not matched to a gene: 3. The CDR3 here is CSAWGLAGDSYEQYF. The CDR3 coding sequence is TGCAGTGCTTGGGGACTAGCGGGGGACTCCTACGAGCAGTACTTC.

CDR3 region: CASSLGDRVLDSNQPQHF. The CDR3 DNA reads TGTGCCAGCAGCTTAGGCGACAGGGTGCTTGATAGCAATCAGCCCCAGCATTTT. V gene TRBV11-1 combines with J gene TRBJ1-5; 7 nucleotides agree with TRBD1. The V gene end was trimmed by 1 base and the J gene end by 0 bases; junction bases not matched to a gene: 9. The CDR3 spans 18 residues. Germline V gene lookup returns CDR1 SGHAT and CDR2 FQDESV (reference sequence).

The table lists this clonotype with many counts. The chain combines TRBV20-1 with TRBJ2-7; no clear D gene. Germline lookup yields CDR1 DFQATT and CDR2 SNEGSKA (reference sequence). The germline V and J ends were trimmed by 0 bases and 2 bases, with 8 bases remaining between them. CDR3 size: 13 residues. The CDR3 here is CSARDLLTYEQYV. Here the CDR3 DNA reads TGCAGTGCTAGAGATCTCCTAACCTACGAGCAGTACGTC.

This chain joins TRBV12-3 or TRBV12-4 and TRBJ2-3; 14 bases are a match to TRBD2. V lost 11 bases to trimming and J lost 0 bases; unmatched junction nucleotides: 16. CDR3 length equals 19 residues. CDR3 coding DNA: TGTGCCTGCTTGACTAGCGGGGGGGCCGGGGGCTTTAGCACAGATACGCAGTATTTT. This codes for CACLTSGGAGGFSTDTQYF.

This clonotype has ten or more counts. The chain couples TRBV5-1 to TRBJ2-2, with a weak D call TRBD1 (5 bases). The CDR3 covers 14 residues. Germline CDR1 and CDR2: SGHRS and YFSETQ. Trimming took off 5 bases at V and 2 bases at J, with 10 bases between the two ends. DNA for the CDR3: TGCGCCAGCAGTCTACAGGAAAACACCGGGGAGCTGTTTTTT. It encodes CASSLQENTGELFF.

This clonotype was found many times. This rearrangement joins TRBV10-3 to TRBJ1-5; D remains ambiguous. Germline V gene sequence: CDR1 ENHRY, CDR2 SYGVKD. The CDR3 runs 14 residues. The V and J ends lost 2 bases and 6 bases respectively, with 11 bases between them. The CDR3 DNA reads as TGTGCCATCAGTGAGGCGGGGTCCTCTCAGCCCCAGCATTTT. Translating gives CAISEAGSSQPQHF.

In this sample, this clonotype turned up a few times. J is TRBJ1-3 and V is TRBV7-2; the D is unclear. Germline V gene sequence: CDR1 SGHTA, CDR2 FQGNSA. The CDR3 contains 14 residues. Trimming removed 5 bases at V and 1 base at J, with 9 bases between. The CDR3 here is CASSRDQSGNTIYF. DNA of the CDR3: TGTGCCAGCAGCCGCGACCAATCTGGAAACACCATATATTTT.